Listed here is a single TCR beta chain. Which antigen it targets is not known. The input lacks base qualities; no much larger clone sits a single base away. In the prospective study, participants were about 18 to 95 years old, resided in about two dozen geographic areas of the United States, and were enrolled through a virtual design. In the prospective study, cohorts were assigned on the basis of participant-reported clinical history obtained from a screening survey and a study questionnaire. Exposed participants were defined as having been in contact with someone with a PCR-confirmed or clinician-diagnosed COVID-19 case within 2 weeks of study entry. Mobile phlebotomists in the prospective study collected whole blood, serum and a nasopharyngeal or oropharyngeal swab from every participant. Additional blood draws and questionnaires over an approximately two-month period could optionally be provided by prospective study participants. Before DNA extraction, blood samples from the prospective study were shipped at room temperature or frozen.

The germline V gene encodes CDR1 LGHNA and CDR2 YSLEER. V and J lose 0 bases and 0 bases, and a span of 8 bases separates them. The CDR3, cysteine through phenylalanine, is 15 amino acids long. The retained sequence is limited to the CDR3, 45 bases, with the frame set at the first base. These data come from a study of blood T cell repertoires in COVID-19 (dated by TCRdb to 2020 to 2022). For the wider study: Collaborator samples came from the United States, Italy and Spain and covered acute and convalescent phases of COVID-19. The material from the prospective study consisted of cDNA or gDNA derived from T cells, B-cell-depleted T cells, or PBMCs. Deeply sampled blood TCRbeta repertoires from subjects exposed to, actively infected with, or recovered from COVID-19 were included in the dataset. The repertoires were made available in a free public database intended to serve as a resource for research on the immune response to SARS-CoV-2. Samples were obtained from the ongoing ImmuneRACE study (first 160 participants) and from about 1,300 subjects provided by 6 global collaborators. Sample metadata almost always included a de-identified subject ID, COVID-19 status, age in years and sex. HLA class I and class II types, where available, came from metadata supplied by the sample provider rather than from assay-based typing. What the research found in general, with its limitations: How much clinical and demographic metadata was included differed by source and by participant, and the metadata was provided uncurated.

TCRbeta CDR3 regions were amplified from genomic DNA using the immunoSEQ Assay, a bias-controlled multiplex PCR. Per the authors' processing: Nucleated cell counts per sample were estimated from amplification of reference gene primers within the assay. To quantify the absolute abundance of each unique TCRbeta CDR3 rearrangement, sequence reads were collapsed and filtered. For each sample, productive Simpson clonality was calculated as the square root of Simpson's diversity index across productive rearrangements. The table was pulled from immuneACCESS by TCRdb, which kept in-frame rearrangements only. Such tables lose some clones; where checked, under half of the loss comes from unresolved V genes, and the rest has no known cause. The V and J calls and clone size were taken over from that table, and D and trimming were inferred from the DNA. The sample table holds roughly 320,000 clones, of which 90% were seen once. The top ten clones comprise 3.9% of the sample.

Input material: PBMCs or T cells enriched from blood (not recorded which). The clonotype originates from a woman aged 25 to 45 who had been exposed to COVID-19. The chain employs TRBV4-3 and TRBJ1-1, with TRBD1 tentatively as D gene (5 bases match). The CDR3 region: CASSQDQGMNTEAFF. The nucleotide sequence is TGCGCCAGCAGCCAAGATCAGGGCATGAACACTGAAGCTTTCTTT.